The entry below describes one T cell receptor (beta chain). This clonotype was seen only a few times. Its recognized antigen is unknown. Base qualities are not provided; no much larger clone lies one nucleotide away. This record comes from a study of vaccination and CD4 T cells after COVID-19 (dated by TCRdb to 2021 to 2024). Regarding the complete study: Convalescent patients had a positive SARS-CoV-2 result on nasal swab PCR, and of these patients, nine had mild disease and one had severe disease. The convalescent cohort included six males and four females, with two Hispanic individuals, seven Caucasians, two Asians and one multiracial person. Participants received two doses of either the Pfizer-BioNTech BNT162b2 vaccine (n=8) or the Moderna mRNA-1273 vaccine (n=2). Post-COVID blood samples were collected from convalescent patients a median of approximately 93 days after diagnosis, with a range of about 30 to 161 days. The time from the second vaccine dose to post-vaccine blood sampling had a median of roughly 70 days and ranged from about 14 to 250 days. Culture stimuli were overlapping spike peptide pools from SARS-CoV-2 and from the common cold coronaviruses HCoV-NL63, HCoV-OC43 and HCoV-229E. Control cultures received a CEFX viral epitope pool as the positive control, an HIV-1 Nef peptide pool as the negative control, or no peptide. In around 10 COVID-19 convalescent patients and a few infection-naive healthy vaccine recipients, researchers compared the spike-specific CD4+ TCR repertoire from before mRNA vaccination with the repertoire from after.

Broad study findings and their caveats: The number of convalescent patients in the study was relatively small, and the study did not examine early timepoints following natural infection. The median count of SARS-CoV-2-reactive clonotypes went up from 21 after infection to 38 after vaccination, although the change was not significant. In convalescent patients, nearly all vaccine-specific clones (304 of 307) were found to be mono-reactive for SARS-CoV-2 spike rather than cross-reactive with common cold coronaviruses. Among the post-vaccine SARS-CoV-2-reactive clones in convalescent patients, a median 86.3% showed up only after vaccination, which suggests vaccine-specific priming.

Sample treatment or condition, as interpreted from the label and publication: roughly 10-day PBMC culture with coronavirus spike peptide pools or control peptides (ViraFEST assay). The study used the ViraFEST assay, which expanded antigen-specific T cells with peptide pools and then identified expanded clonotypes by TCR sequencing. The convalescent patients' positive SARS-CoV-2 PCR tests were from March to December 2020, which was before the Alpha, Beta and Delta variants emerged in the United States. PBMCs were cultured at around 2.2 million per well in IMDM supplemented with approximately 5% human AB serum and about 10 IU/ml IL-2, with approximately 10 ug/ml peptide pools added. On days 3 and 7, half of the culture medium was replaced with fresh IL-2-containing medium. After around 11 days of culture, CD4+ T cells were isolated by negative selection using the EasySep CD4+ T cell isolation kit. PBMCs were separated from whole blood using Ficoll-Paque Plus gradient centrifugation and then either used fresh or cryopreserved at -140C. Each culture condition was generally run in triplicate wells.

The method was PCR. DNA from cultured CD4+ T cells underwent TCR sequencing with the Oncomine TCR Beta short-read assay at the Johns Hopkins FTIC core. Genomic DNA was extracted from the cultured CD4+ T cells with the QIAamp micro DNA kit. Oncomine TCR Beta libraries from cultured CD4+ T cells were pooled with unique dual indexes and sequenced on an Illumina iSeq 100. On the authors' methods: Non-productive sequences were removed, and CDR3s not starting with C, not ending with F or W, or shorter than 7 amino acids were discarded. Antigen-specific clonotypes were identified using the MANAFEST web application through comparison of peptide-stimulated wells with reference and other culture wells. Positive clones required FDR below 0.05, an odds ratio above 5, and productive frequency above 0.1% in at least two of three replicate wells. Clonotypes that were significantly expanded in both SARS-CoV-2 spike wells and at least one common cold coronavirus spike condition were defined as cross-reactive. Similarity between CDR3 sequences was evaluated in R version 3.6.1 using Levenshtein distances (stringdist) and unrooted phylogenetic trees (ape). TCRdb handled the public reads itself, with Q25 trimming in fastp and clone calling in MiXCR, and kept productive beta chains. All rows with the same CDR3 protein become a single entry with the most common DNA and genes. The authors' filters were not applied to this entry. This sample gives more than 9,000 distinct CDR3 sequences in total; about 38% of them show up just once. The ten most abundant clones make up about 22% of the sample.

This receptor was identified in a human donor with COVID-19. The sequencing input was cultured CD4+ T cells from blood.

The nucleotide sequence is TGTGCCAGCAGACAGGGTACCACTGAAGCTTTCTTT. The translation is CASRQGTTEAFF. The receptor chain draws on TRBV6-1 and TRBJ1-1, and the D gene may be TRBD1, 6 bases matching. CDR3 length: 12 amino acids, cysteine to phenylalanine. Here the CDR3 DNA is all that survives: 36 bases in frame from base 1. The V end loses 6 bases and the J end loses 4 bases, and a stretch of 9 bases separates them. The germline V gene gives CDR1 as MNHNS and CDR2 as SASEGT.